Listed below are T cell receptor beta chains from one sample, sequenced in a study of shared clonotypes between healthy human individuals. Clones were sequenced by immunoSEQ multiplex PCR, and TCRdb holds only the in-frame ones, with some missing. The table lists roughly 1,500,000 clones, roughly 98% of them singletons, with around 0.45% in the top ten. The sample consisted of naive CD4+ T cells sorted from blood. The receptors shown here come from a man aged 30 to 45 in good health. Both conserved end residues are part of each CDR3. D genes are given only for firm matches. Clone size is shown for a subset of rows, as once, few, many or a class of expanded clone.

d_call | j_call | v_call | clone_size | cdr3_nt | cdr3_aa
. | TRBJ2-7 | TRBV7-7 | once | TGTGCTAGCAGCCGGGACGGATCTGGCGGGCAGTACTTC | CASSRDGSGGQYF
TRBD1 | TRBJ1-4 | TRBV6-5 | . | TGTGCCAGCAGTCTCTGGAGGGGGCGGGGTGAAAAACTGTTTTTT | CASSLWRGRGEKLFF
. | TRBJ1-2 | TRBV5-5 | . | TGTGCCAGCAGCTTGGAACCCACTAACTATGGCTACACCTTC | CASSLEPTNYGYTF
TRBD2 | TRBJ2-1 | TRBV7-8 | . | TGTGCCAGCAGCCCCTCGGCTAGCGGTTACAATGAGCAGTTCTTC | CASSPSASGYNEQFF
. | TRBJ2-2 | TRBV9 | . | TGTGCCAGCAGCGGGGCCGCGGCGTCCGGGGAGCTGTTTTTT | CASSGAAASGELFF
TRBD2 | TRBJ2-4 | TRBV15 | . | TGTGCCACCAGCAGAGAGCTAGCGGGAGGGCCTACCAAAAACATTCAGTACTTC | CATSRELAGGPTKNIQYF
. | TRBJ2-5 | TRBV11-2 | . | TGTGCCAGCAGCTTAGATCTTCACAGGGTTGAGACCCAGTACTTC | CASSLDLHRVETQYF
TRBD1 | TRBJ2-1 | TRBV29-1 | once | TGCAGCGTCAGCCGGGACAGGGCACTCAATGAGCAGTTCTTC | CSVSRDRALNEQFF
TRBD2 | TRBJ2-2 | TRBV6-1 | . | TGTGCCAGCAGTCGCTTGAGGGGAGGGACCGGGGAGCTGTTTTTT | CASSRLRGGTGELFF
. | TRBJ2-7 | TRBV18 | . | TGTGCCAGCTCCCCACAGGCGGCAGGGGCCTCCTACGAGCAGTACTTC | CASSPQAAGASYEQYF
. | TRBJ2-3 | TRBV27 | . | TGTGCCAGCAGTTTATTCCGCACAGATACGCAGTATTTT | CASSLFRTDTQYF
TRBD2 | TRBJ2-7 | TRBV19 | . | TGTGCCAGTAGTATATTCCCCGCCCGGGAGGGTTCACCCTACGAGCAGTACTTC | CASSIFPAREGSPYEQYF
TRBD1 | TRBJ2-7 | TRBV7-9 | . | TGTGCCAGCAGCTTGGACGCCACCGGGACAGCCTACGAGCAGTACTTC | CASSLDATGTAYEQYF